Following are 14 T cell receptor beta chains from one sample sequenced in a study of CD8 T cells in ankylosing spondylitis. TCRdb itself ran the 5' RACE reads through MiXCR, one entry per CDR3 protein. The sample includes about 24,000 distinct CDR3 sequences, 13% of them seen just once. The specimen was blood. Receptors originate from a male donor with ankylosing spondylitis or in good health (not recorded which).

In this sample, this clonotype turned up many times. V usage is TRBV13 and J usage is TRBJ2-1; possibly TRBD1 or TRBD2 for D (6 bases each). Germline V gene data show CDR1 as PRHDT and CDR2 as FYEKMQ (reference sequence). This CDR3 has 15 amino acids. The V end lost 2 bases, the J end lost 5 bases, and 13 bases lay between the germline ends. CDR3 protein: CASSLRGARDNEQFF. CDR3 DNA: TGTGCCAGCAGCTTAAGGGGGGCCCGGGACAATGAGCAGTTCTTC. The variable domain in full, completed from reference TRBV13 and TRBJ2-1, reads AAGVIQSPRHLIKEKRETATLKCYPIPRHDTVYWYQQGPGQDPQFLISFYEKMQSDKGSIPDRFSAQQFSDYHSELNMSSLELGDSALYFCASSLRGARDNEQFFGPGTRLTVL.

In this sample, this clonotype turned up many times. The chain joins TRBV12-3 or TRBV12-4 to TRBJ1-5; D remains ambiguous. Trimming took 3 bases from V and 3 from J, leaving 6 bases between them. CDR3 length equals 13 residues. The CDR3 region is CASSFYHNQPQHF. DNA of the CDR3: TGTGCCAGCAGTTTTTACCACAATCAGCCCCAGCATTTT.

This chain joins TRBV24-1 and TRBJ2-1; TRBD2 agrees at 11 bases. The CDR3 is 16 residues long. Germline CDR1 reads KGHDR; CDR2 reads SFDVKD. Trimming cost V 4 bases and J 5 bases; bases outside gene matches: 6. The CDR3 protein is CATSDLTSGINNEQFF. The CDR3 DNA follows: TGTGCCACCAGTGACCTGACTAGCGGGATCAACAATGAGCAGTTCTTC.

The rearrangement links TRBV5-5 to TRBJ1-6; D is unresolved. The CDR3 runs 14 residues. Per germline, CDR1 SGHKS and CDR2 YYEKEE (reference sequence). Trimming removed 2 bases at V and 10 bases at J, with 13 bases between. The CDR3 protein is CASSLRPPDSPLHF. The CDR3 DNA reads TGTGCCAGCAGCTTACGGCCCCCGGACTCACCCCTCCACTTT.

V gene TRBV6-5 combines with J gene TRBJ1-5; maybe TRBD1 (6 bases). CDR1 is MNHEY, CDR2 SVGAGI, per germline. This CDR3 is 15 amino acids long. Trimming took 4 bases from V and 5 from J, leaving 15 bases between them. This CDR3 is CASSSRGRGDQPQHF. The DNA for the CDR3 is TGTGCCAGCAGTTCAAGAGGCAGGGGAGATCAGCCCCAGCATTTT.

This clonotype was detected a few times. The rearrangement joins TRBV11-2 to TRBJ2-2, with 7 bases fitting TRBD2. Per the germline V gene, CDR1 is SGHAT and CDR2 is FQNNGV. The CDR3 length is 14 residues. Losses at the gene ends were 8 bases for V and 4 bases for J; bases not matched to a gene: 7. The CDR3, as DNA: TGTGCCAGCGGCGGGGGAGGAAGCACCGGGGAGCTGTTTTTT. Its protein product is CASGGGGSTGELFF.

Ten or more counts support this clonotype. This chain links TRBV20-1 with TRBJ2-2; D is perhaps TRBD1 (6 bases). The CDR3 contains 14 residues. The germline V gene has CDR1 DFQATT and CDR2 SNEGSKA (reference sequence). V was pared by 4 bases and J by 3 bases, with 12 bases between. The DNA of the CDR3 is TGCAGTGCTACCCGGGACATATACACCGGGGAGCTGTTTTTT. Translated, it gives CSATRDIYTGELFF.

This clonotype was seen at least ten times. The V gene is TRBV15, the J gene TRBJ2-3; 7 positions match TRBD1. With V trimmed by 2 bases and J by 1 base, 6 bases remained unmatched. Germline assignment: CDR1 LNHNV and CDR2 YYDKDF (reference sequence). CDR3 length: 16 residues. As DNA, the CDR3 is TGTGCCACCAGCAGACCACAGGGGTCTGGCACAGATACGCAGTATTTT. This codes for CATSRPQGSGTDTQYF. The full variable domain, its missing parts supplied by reference TRBV15 and TRBJ2-3, is DAMVIQNPRYQVTQFGKPVTLSCSQTLNHNVMYWYQQKSSQAPKLLFHYYDKDFNNEADTPDNFQSRRPNTSFCFLDIRSPGLGDTAMYLCATSRPQGSGTDTQYFGPGTRLTVL.

This chain links TRBV29-1 with TRBJ2-5; D is uncertain. CDR3 size: 10 residues. The germline V gene encodes CDR1 SQVTM and CDR2 ANQGSEA. Trimming cost V 7 bases and J 4 bases, with 7 bases left between them. In nucleotides, the CDR3 is TGCAGCGCCGTGGGAGAGACCCAGTACTTC. Translating gives CSAVGETQYF.

The table lists this clonotype with many counts. The chain combines TRBV29-1 with TRBJ2-2; weak D call: TRBD1 (6 bases). CDR1 and CDR2 from the germline V gene are SQVTM and ANQGSEA. This CDR3 is built from 12 residues. V was cut by 5 bases and J by 5 bases, with 9 bases left in between. The CDR3: CSVTTGTGELFF. The CDR3 region has the DNA TGCAGCGTTACGACAGGAACCGGGGAGCTGTTTTTT.

This clonotype has more than one count but fewer than ten. The chain recombines TRBV2 with TRBJ2-6; TRBD1 might be the D (6 bases). Trimming removed 8 bases at V and 0 bases at J, with 14 bases between. The V gene's germline CDR1 is SNHLY and CDR2 FYNNEI. The length of the CDR3 is 16 residues. In nucleotides, the CDR3 is TGTGCCAGCCCAAGGGACACTAACTCTGGGGCCAACGTCCTGACTTTC. Translating gives CASPRDTNSGANVLTF. Looking up the rest from reference TRBV2 and TRBJ2-6 gives the full variable domain: EPEVTQTPSHQVTQMGQEVILRCVPISNHLYFYWYRQILGQKVEFLVSFYNNEISEKSEIFDDQFSVERPDGSNFTLKIRSTKLEDSAMYFCASPRDTNSGANVLTFGAGSRLTVL.

The sample holds many counts of this clonotype. This rearrangement joins TRBV29-1 to TRBJ2-1; perhaps TRBD1 as D (5 bases). The CDR3 length is 16 residues. V was pared by 0 bases and J by 3 bases, with 15 bases between. Germline V gene lookup returns CDR1 SQVTM and CDR2 ANQGSEA. The chain's CDR3 is CSVEDAVQGIYNEQFF. The CDR3 DNA follows: TGCAGCGTTGAAGATGCTGTCCAGGGCATCTACAATGAGCAGTTCTTC.

This clonotype showed up just a few times. V usage is TRBV29-1 and J usage is TRBJ2-5; a weak D match, TRBD1 (6 bases). The length of the CDR3 is 11 residues. The V gene lost 7 bases and the J gene lost 2 bases, with 8 bases spanning the gap. Per germline, CDR1 SQVTM and CDR2 ANQGSEA. The DNA of the CDR3 is TGCAGCGGACAGGAACAAGAGACCCAGTACTTC. Amino acid sequence: CSGQEQETQYF.

This clonotype turned up a few times. The chain couples TRBV12-3 or TRBV12-4 to TRBJ2-7; 9 bases line up with TRBD2. The CDR3 sequence is 15 residues long. Trimming took 3 bases from V and 3 from J; bases not matched to a gene: 6. The CDR3, as DNA: TGTGCCAGCAGTTTGTTGCGGGAGGGCTTCTACGAGCAGTACTTC. Residues: CASSLLREGFYEQYF.